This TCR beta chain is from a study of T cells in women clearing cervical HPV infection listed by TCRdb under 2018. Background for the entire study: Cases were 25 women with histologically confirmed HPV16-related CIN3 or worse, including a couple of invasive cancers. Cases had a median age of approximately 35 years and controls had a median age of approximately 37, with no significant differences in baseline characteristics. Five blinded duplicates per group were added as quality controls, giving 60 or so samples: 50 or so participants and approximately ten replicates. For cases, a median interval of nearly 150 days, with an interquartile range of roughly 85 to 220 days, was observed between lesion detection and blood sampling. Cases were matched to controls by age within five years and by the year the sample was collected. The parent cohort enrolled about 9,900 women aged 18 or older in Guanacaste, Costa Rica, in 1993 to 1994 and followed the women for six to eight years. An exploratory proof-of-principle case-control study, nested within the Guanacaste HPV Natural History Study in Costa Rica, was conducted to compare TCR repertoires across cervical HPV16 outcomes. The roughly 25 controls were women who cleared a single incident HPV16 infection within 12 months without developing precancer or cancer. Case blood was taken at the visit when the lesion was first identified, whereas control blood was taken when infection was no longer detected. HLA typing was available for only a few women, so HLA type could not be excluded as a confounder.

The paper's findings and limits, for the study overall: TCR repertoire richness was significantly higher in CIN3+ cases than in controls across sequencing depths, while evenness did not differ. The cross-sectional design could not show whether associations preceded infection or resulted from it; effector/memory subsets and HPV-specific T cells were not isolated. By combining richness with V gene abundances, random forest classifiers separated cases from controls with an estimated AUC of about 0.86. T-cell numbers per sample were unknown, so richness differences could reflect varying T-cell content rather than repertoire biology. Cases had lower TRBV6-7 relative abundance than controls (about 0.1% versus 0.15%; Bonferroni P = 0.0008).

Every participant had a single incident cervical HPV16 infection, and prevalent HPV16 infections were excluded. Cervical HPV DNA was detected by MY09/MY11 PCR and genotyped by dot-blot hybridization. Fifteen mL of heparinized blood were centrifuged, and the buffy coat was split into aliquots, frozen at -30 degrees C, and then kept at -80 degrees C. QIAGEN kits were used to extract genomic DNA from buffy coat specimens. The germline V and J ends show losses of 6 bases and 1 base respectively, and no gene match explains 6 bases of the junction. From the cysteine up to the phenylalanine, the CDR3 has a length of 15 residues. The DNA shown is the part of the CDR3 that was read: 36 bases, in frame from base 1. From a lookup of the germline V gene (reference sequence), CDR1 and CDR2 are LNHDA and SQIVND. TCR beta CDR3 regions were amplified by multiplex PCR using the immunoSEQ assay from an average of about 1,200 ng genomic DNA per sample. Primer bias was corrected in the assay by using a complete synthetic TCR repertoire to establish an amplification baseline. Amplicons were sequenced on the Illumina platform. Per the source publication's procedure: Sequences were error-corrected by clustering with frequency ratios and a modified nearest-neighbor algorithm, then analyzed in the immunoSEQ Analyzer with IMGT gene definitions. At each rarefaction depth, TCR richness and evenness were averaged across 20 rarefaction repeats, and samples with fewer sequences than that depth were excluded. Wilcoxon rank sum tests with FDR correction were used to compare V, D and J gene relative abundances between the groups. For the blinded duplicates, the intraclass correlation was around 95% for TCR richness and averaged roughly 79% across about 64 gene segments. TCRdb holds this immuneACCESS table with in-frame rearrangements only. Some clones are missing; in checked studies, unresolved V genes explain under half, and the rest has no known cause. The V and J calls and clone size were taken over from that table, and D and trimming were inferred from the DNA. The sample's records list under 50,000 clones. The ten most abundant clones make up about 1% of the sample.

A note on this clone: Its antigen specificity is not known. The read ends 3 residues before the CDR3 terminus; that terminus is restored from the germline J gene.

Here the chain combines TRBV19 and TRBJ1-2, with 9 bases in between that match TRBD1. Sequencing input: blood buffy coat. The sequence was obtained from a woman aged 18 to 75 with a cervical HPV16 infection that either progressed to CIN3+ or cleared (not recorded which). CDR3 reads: CASRGRDRDNYGYTF. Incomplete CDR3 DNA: TGTGCCAGTAGGGGCCGGGACAGGGATAACTATGGC.